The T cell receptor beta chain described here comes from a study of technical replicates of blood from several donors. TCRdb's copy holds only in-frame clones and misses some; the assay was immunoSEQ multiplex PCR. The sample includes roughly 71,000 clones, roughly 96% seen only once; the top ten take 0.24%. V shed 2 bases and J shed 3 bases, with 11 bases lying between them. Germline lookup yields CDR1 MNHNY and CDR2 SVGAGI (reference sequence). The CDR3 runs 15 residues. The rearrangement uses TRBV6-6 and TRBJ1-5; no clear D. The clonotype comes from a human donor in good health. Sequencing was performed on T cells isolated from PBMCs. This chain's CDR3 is CASSYGGRTNQPQHF. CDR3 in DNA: TGTGCCAGCAGTTACGGAGGACGGACCAATCAGCCCCAGCATTTT.